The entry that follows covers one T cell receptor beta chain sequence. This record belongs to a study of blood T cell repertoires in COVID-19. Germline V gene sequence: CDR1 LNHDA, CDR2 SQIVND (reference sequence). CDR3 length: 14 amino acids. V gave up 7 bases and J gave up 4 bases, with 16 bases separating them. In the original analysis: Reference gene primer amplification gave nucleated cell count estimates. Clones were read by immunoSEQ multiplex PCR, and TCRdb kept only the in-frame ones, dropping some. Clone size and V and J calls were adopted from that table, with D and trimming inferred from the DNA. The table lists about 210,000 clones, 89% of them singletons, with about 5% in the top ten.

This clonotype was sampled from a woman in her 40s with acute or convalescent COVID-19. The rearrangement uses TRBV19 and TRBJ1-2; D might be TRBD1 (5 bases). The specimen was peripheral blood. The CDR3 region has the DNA TGTGCCAGTACCCCGGGGGACGGTGTCTATGGCTACACCTTC. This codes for CASTPGDGVYGYTF.